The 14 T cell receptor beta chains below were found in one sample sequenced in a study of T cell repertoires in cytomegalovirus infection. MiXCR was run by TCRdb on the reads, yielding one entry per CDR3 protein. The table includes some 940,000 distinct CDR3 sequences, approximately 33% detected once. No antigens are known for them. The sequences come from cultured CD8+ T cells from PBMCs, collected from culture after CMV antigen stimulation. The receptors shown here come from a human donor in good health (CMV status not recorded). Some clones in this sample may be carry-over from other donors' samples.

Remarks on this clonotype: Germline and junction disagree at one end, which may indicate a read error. For the CDR3, the DNA is TGTGCCAGCAGCTTGGCTGTAGGGCTGCAGTTCTTC. This translates into CASSLAVGLQFF. The V gene is TRBV5-3, the J gene TRBJ2-1; D ambiguous. TRBV5-3 qualifies as an ORF whose function is uncertain. The CDR3 is 12 residues long.

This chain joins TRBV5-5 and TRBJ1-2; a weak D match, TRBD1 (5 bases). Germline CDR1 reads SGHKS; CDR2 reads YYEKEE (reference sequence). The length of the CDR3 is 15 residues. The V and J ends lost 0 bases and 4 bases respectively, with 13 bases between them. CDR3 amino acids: CASSLEEAGSYGYTF. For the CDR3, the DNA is TGTGCCAGCAGCTTGGAGGAGGCAGGGAGCTATGGCTACACCTTC. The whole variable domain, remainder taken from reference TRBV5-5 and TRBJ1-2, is DAGVTQSPTHLIKTRGQQVTLRCSPISGHKSVSWYQQVLGQGPQFIFQYYEKEERGRGNFPDRFSARQFPNYSSELNVNALLLGDSALYLCASSLEEAGSYGYTFGSGTRLTVV.

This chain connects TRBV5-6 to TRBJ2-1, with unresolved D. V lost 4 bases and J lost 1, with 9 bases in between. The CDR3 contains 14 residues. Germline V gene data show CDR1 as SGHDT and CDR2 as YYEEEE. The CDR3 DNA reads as TGTGCCAGCAGCACTGGTCGATCCTACAATGAGCAGTTCTTC. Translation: CASSTGRSYNEQFF.

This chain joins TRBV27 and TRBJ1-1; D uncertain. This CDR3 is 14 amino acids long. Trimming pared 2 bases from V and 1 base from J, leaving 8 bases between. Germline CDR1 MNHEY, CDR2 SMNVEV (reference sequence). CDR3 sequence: CASSLGPENTEAFF. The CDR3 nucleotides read TGTGCCAGCAGTTTAGGACCTGAGAACACTGAAGCTTTCTTT.

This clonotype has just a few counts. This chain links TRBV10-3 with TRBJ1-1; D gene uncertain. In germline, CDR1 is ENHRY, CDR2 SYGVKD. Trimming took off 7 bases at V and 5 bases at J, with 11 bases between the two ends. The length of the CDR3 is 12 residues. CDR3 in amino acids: CAIMEGGTEAFF. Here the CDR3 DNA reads TGTGCCATCATGGAGGGAGGAACTGAAGCTTTCTTT.

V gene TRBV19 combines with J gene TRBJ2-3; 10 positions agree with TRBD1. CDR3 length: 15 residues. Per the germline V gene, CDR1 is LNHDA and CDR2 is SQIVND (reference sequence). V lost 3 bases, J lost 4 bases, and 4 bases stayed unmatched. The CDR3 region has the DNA TGTGCCAGTAGTATGGGGACAGGGGCCCCAGATACGCAGTATTTT. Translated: CASSMGTGAPDTQYF.

The CDR3 DNA follows: TGCAGTGCTAGAGAGCATACTAATCAGCCCCAGCATTTT. Protein product: CSAREHTNQPQHF. The V call is TRBV20-1, the J call TRBJ1-5; D remains ambiguous. The V gene's germline CDR1 is DFQATT and CDR2 SNEGSKA (reference sequence). The CDR3 runs 13 residues. Trimming cost V 0 bases and J 4 bases, with 7 bases left between them.

CDR3 in DNA: TGTGCCAGCAGCTTGGGGCGCCGTGTGGAGCAGTACGTC. This translates into CASSLGRRVEQYV. This chain connects TRBV7-2 to TRBJ2-7; tentatively, D is TRBD1 (5 bases). Trimming stripped 3 bases from V and 7 bases from J, with 13 bases between. The CDR3 is 13 amino acids. Per germline, CDR1 SGHTA and CDR2 FQGNSA.

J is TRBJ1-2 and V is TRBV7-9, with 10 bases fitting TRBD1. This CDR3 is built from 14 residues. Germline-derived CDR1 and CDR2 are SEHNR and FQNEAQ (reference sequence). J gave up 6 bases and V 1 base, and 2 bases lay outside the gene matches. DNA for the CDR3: TGTGCCAGCAGCTTAGAGGGACAGGGGAATGGCTACACCTTC. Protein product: CASSLEGQGNGYTF.

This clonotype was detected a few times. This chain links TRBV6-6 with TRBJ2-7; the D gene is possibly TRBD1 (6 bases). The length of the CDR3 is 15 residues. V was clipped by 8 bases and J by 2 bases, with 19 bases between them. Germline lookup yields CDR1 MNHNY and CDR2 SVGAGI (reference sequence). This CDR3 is CASAKSGEYAYEQYV. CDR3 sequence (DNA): TGTGCCAGCGCAAAGTCAGGGGAATATGCCTACGAGCAGTACGTC.

CDR3: CASSLMLLSNTGELFF. The DNA for the CDR3 is TGTGCCAGCAGCTTGATGTTGCTATCGAACACCGGGGAGCTGTTTTTT. V gene TRBV5-4 combines with J gene TRBJ2-2; no clear D. Germline assignment: CDR1 SGHNT and CDR2 YYREEE (reference sequence). V lost 1 base to trimming and J lost 0 bases, with 10 bases between them. The CDR3 extends over 16 amino acids.

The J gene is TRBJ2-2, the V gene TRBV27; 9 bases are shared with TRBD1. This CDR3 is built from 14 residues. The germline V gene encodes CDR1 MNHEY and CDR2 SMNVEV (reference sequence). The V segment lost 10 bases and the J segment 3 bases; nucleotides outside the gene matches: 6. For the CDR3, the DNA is TGTGCCACCGGACAGGGGCCATACACCGGGGAGCTGTTTTTT. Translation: CATGQGPYTGELFF.

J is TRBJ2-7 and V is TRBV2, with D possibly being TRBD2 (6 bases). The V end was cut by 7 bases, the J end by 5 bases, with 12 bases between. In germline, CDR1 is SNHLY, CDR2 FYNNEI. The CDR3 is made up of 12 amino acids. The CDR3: CASKGGLNEQYV. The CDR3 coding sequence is TGTGCCAGCAAGGGAGGCCTCAACGAGCAGTACGTC.

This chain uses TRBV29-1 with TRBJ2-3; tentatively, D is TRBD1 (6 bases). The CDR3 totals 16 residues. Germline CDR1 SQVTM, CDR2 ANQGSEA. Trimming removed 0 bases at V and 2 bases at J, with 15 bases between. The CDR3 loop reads CSVEDFWDITTDTQYF. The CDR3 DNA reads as TGCAGCGTTGAAGATTTTTGGGACATCACCACAGATACGCAGTATTTT.